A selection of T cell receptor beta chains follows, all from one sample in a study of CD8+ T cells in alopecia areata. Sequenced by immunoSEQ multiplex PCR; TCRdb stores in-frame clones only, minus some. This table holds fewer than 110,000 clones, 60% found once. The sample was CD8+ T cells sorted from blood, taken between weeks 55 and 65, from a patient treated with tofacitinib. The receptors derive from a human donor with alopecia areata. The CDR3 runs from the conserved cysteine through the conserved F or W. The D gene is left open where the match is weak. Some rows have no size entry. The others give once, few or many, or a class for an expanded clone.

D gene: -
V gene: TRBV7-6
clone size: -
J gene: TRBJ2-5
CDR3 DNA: TGTGCCACCCGAGGAGGGTTCGAGACCCAGTACTTC
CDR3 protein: CATRGGFETQYF

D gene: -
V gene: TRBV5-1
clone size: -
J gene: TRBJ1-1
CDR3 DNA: TGCGCCAGCACTCACAACATGAACACTGAAGCTTTCTTT
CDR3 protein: CASTHNMNTEAFF

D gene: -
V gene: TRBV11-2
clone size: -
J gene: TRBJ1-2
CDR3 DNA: TGTGCCAGCAGCTTAGATAGCACTTACTATGGCTTCACCTTC
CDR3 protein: CASSLDSTYYGFTF

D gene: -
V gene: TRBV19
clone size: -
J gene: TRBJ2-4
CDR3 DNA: TGTGCCAGTAGTATCGGGGGATGGAACATTCAGTACTTC
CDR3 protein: CASSIGGWNIQYF

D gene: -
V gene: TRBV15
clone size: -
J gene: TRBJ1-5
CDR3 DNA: TGTGCCACCAGACTGGGTAGCAATCAGCCCCAGCATTTT
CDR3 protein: CATRLGSNQPQHF

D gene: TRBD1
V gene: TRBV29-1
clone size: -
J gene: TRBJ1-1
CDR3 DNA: TGCAGCGGCCACCGGGACAGGGGGCAAAACACTGAAGCTTTCTTT
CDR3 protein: CSGHRDRGQNTEAFF

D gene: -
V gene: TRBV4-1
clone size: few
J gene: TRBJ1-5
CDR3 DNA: TGCGCCAGCAGCCAAGTCGGTTTCGGTCAGCCCCAGCATTTT
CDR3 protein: CASSQVGFGQPQHF

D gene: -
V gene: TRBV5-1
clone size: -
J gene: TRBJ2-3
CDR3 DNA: TGCGCCAGCAGCACCGAGGTAGATACGCAGTATTTT
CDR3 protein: CASSTEVDTQYF

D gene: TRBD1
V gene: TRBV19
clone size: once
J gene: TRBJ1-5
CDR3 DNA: TGTGCCAGTATACAGGGGTACGGCAATCAGCCCCAGCATTTT
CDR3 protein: CASIQGYGNQPQHF

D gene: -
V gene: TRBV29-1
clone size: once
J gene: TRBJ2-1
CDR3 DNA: TGCAGCGACCTCACAGGGAGCTCCTACAATGAGCAGTTCTTC
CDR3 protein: CSDLTGSSYNEQFF

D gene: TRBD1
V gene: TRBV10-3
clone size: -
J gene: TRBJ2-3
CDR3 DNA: TGTGCCATCAGCCTGCGACAGGGGGCGACAGATACGCAGTATTTT
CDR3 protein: CAISLRQGATDTQYF

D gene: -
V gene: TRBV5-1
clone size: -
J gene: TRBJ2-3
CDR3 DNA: TGCGCCAGCAGTTTAGGGAATACGCAGTATTTT
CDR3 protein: CASSLGNTQYF

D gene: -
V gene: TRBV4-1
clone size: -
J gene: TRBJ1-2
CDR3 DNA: TGCGCCAGCAGCCCAGATGTCGTTGGTGGCTACACCTTC
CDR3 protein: CASSPDVVGGYTF

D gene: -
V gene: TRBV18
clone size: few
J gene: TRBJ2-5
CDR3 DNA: TGTGCCAGCTCACCCGTGCTAGGGCGGCAAGAGACCCAGTACTTC
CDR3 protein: CASSPVLGRQETQYF

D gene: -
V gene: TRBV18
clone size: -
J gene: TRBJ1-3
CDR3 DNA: TGTGCCAGCTCACCATCTAGGGTCTCCACCCAGCAGCGGGAGAGAAAAGTAGCTGGAAACACCATATATTTT
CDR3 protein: CASSPSRVSTQQRERKVAGNTIYF

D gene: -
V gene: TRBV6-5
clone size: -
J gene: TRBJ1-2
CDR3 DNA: TGTGCCAGCAGTATAGGCGAAATCTATGGCTACACCTTC
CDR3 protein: CASSIGEIYGYTF

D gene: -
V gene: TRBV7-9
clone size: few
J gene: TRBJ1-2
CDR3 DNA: TGTGCCAGCAGCTCGAAAAATCGTCCACACTATGGCTACACCTTC
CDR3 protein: CASSSKNRPHYGYTF

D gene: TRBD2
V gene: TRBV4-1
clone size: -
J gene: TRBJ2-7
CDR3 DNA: TGCGCCAGCAGCCAAGGCGGGGGACGGGAGCAGTACTTC
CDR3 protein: CASSQGGGREQYF

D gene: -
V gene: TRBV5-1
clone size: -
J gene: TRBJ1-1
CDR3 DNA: TGCGCCAGCAGCTTCGAACCTTTGAACACTGAAGCTTTCTTT
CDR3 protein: CASSFEPLNTEAFF

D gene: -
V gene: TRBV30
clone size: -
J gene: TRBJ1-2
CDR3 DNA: TGTGCCTGGAGTGTACCGACAGACCTTTCTAACTATGGCTACACCTTC
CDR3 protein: CAWSVPTDLSNYGYTF

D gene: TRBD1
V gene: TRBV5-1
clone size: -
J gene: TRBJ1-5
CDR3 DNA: TGCGCCACCGGACAGGCGCCCAATCAGCCCCAGCATTTT
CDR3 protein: CATGQAPNQPQHF

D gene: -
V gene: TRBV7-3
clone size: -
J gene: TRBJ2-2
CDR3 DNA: TGTGCCAGCAGCTTATCCGGCCCCGGGGAGCTGTTTTTT
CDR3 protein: CASSLSGPGELFF

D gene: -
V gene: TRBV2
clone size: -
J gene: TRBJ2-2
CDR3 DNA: TGTGCCAGCAGCTTTGCCGGGACCACCGGGGAGCTGTTTTTT
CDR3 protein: CASSFAGTTGELFF

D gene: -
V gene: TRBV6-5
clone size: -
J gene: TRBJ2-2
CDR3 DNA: TGTGCCAGCCAATCCGGCTCGAACACCGGGGAGCTGTTTTTT
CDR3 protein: CASQSGSNTGELFF

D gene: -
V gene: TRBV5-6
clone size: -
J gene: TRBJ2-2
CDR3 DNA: TGTGCCAGCAGCTTGGGGCTGACCGGGGAGCTGTTTTTT
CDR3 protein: CASSLGLTGELFF